A few counts support the clone carrying this T cell receptor beta chain. The antigen remains unidentified. The data were taken from a study of human T cells and chemical hapten exposure. Study as a whole: Application of 0.01% DPC to the upper back was done by patch test, with a reading at 6 days. Findings of the study overall: Significantly more large CDR3 similarity clusters were formed by expanded TCRs than by controls.

V gave up 7 bases and J gave up 0 bases, with 21 bases separating them. Per the germline V gene, CDR1 is SQVTM and CDR2 is ANQGSEA. This CDR3 is 16 amino acids long. The time point denotes: patch test 3, about 24 weeks after DPC sensitization. The sample's treatment: therapeutic diphenylcyclopropenone sensitization with weekly scalp DPC. Each CDR3 protein gets one entry after TCRdb re-called the RACE reads with MiXCR. The sample yields 50,000 to 60,000 distinct CDR3 sequences, around 12% seen once. The V and J genes are TRBV29-1 and TRBJ1-1; no clear D gene. Specimen: whole blood, collected in connection with sensitization to the hapten diphenylcyclopropenone (DPC). The sequence came from a man aged 25-40 years with alopecia areata. Some clones in this sample may be carry-over from other donors' samples. As DNA, the CDR3 is TGCAGCGCCCACCCGAGGGTCGGGAGTATGAACACTGAAGCTTTCTTT. It specifies CSAHPRVGSMNTEAFF.